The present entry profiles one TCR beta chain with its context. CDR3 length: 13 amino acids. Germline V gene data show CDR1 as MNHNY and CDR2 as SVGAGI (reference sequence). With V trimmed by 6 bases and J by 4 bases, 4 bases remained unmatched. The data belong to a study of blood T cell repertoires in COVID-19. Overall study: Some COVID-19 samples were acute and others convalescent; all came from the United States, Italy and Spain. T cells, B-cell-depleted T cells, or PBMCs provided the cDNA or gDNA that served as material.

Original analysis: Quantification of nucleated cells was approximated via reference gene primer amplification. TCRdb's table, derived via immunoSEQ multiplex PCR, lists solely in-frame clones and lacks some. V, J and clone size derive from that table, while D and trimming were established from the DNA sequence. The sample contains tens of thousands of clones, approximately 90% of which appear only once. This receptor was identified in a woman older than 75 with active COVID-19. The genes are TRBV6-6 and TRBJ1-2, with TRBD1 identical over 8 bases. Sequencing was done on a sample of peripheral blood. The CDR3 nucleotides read TGTGCCAGCAGCCCGGGACAGGCCTATGGCTACACCTTC. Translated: CASSPGQAYGYTF.